These T cell receptor beta chains were read from a single sample in a study of post-analysis software for immune sequencing data. TCRdb reprocessed the PCR reads via MiXCR and lists one record per CDR3 protein. There are approximately 260,000 distinct CDR3 sequences in the sample; 35% to 40% occur only once, and 4% to 5.5% lies in the top ten. The sample comprised blood. These receptor sequences come from a girl between 5 and 17 years old with multiple sclerosis. Each CDR3 is given with its conserved first and last residue. Each record gives: clone size, J gene, V gene, D gene, CDR3 length, CDR3 DNA, CDR3 protein. D genes are given only for firm matches. Only part of the rows carry a size: once, few, many, or a class if the clone is expanded.

clone size: few; J gene: TRBJ2-1; V gene: TRBV11-3; D gene: TRBD1; CDR3 length: 13; CDR3 DNA: TGTGCCAGCAGCTTGGACAGGGCCGGTGAGCAGTTCTTC; CDR3 protein: CASSLDRAGEQFF
clone size: many; J gene: TRBJ1-1; V gene: TRBV7-9; D gene: NA; CDR3 length: 12; CDR3 DNA: TGTGCCAGCAGCTTAGGGGCGGGCGAAGCTTTCTTT; CDR3 protein: CASSLGAGEAFF
clone size: NA; J gene: TRBJ2-3; V gene: TRBV24-1; D gene: TRBD2; CDR3 length: 15; CDR3 DNA: TGTGCCACCAGTGATGCGCGGGAGACGACAGATACGCAGTATTTT; CDR3 protein: CATSDARETTDTQYF
clone size: few; J gene: TRBJ1-2; V gene: TRBV5-1; D gene: TRBD1; CDR3 length: 13; CDR3 DNA: TGCGCCAGCAGCGGGGGACAGTTGGAGGGCTACACCTTC; CDR3 protein: CASSGGQLEGYTF
clone size: once; J gene: TRBJ2-3; V gene: TRBV20-1; D gene: NA; CDR3 length: 13; CDR3 DNA: TGCAGTGCCCCGGTGCGGCCGTTAGATACGCAGTATTTT; CDR3 protein: CSAPVRPLDTQYF
clone size: many; J gene: TRBJ1-1; V gene: TRBV28; D gene: NA; CDR3 length: 15; CDR3 DNA: TGTGCCAGCAGTCTCCGGGGGCGGCAGAACACTGAAGCTTTCTTT; CDR3 protein: CASSLRGRQNTEAFF
clone size: many; J gene: TRBJ2-1; V gene: TRBV7-8; D gene: TRBD2; CDR3 length: 16; CDR3 DNA: TGTGCCAGCAGCTCCGACGAAAAGCGGGAGACCGATGAGCAGTTCTTC; CDR3 protein: CASSSDEKRETDEQFF
clone size: many; J gene: TRBJ1-5; V gene: TRBV20-1; D gene: NA; CDR3 length: 16; CDR3 DNA: TGCAGTGCTAGTAGCGACGCAGGATATAGCAATCAGCCCCAGCATTTT; CDR3 protein: CSASSDAGYSNQPQHF
clone size: few; J gene: TRBJ2-5; V gene: TRBV20-1; D gene: NA; CDR3 length: 14; CDR3 DNA: TGCAGTGCTAGGGGCCCTATCCGGGAAGAGCCCCAGTACTTC; CDR3 protein: CSARGPIREEPQYF
clone size: many; J gene: TRBJ1-5; V gene: TRBV15; D gene: TRBD1; CDR3 length: 14; CDR3 DNA: TGTGCCACCAGCCTGGGACAGAGCAATCAGCCCCAGCATTTT; CDR3 protein: CATSLGQSNQPQHF